Listed below are T cell receptor beta chains from one sample, sequenced in a study of regulatory T cells in long-lasting Graves disease. TCRdb re-called the multiplex PCR reads with MiXCR, one entry per CDR3 protein. The sample yields under 450,000 distinct CDR3 sequences, under 20% seen once. These sequences were also reported in another study, on T cells in Graves' hyperthyroidism and ophthalmopathy.

The source was peripheral blood mononuclear cells (PBMCs), collected at new diagnosis, from a patient treated with antithyroid drugs. The receptors shown here come from a woman aged 18-29 years with Graves disease. The CDR3 runs from the conserved cysteine through the conserved F or W. The D gene is left open where the match is weak. Clone size, where shown, is once, few, many, or a class for clones that have expanded.

TRBJ2-2 | TRBD2 | TRBV4-1 | many | CASSLRVAGGHTGELFF | TGCGCCAGCAGCCTAAGAGTAGCGGGGGGGCACACCGGGGAGCTGTTTTTT
TRBJ1-2 | NA | TRBV6-2/TRBV6-3 | NA | CASSENRGRGYGYTF | TGTGCCAGCAGTGAAAATCGGGGGCGCGGCTATGGCTACACCTTC
TRBJ2-5 | NA | TRBV30 | few | CAWSAGTWETQYF | TGTGCCTGGAGTGCGGGGACCTGGGAGACCCAGTACTTC
TRBJ1-6 | NA | TRBV7-2 | many | CASSPPRGKGSPLHF | TGTGCCAGCAGCCCGCCCAGGGGTAAAGGTTCACCCCTCCACTTT
TRBJ1-1 | NA | TRBV9 | few | CASSVTGGAEAFF | TGTGCCAGCAGCGTAACTGGGGGCGCAGAGGCTTTCTTT
TRBJ2-7 | TRBD2 | TRBV11-2 | many | CASSLAGSGSVYEQYF | TGTGCCAGCAGCTTGGCAGGGAGCGGGAGCGTTTACGAGCAGTACTTC
TRBJ1-2 | NA | TRBV5-1 | many | CASSLEKGLLPDGYTF | TGCGCCAGCAGCTTGGAAAAGGGCCTGTTACCTGATGGCTACACCTTC
TRBJ1-4 | NA | TRBV7-9 | many | CASIRDGFNEKLFF | TGTGCCAGCATTCGGGACGGATTTAATGAAAAACTGTTTTTT
TRBJ2-1 | NA | TRBV5-1 | many | CASSFAPWYNEQFF | TGCGCCAGCAGCTTTGCCCCTTGGTACAATGAGCAGTTCTTC
TRBJ1-4 | NA | TRBV6-1 | once | CAGSQGPREKLFF | TGTGCCGGCAGCCAAGGTCCTCGCGAAAAACTGTTTTTT
TRBJ2-1 | TRBD2 | TRBV13 | many | CASSPDSGRGSYNEQFF | TGTGCCAGCAGCCCGGATAGCGGGAGAGGGTCCTACAATGAGCAGTTCTTC
TRBJ2-5 | NA | TRBV30 | many | CAWSKGNGKETQYF | TGTGCCTGGAGTAAGGGTAACGGCAAAGAGACCCAGTACTTC
TRBJ2-2 | NA | TRBV7-8 | many | CASSFSFLVDTGELFF | TGTGCCAGCAGCTTTTCATTTTTGGTAGACACCGGGGAGCTGTTTTTT